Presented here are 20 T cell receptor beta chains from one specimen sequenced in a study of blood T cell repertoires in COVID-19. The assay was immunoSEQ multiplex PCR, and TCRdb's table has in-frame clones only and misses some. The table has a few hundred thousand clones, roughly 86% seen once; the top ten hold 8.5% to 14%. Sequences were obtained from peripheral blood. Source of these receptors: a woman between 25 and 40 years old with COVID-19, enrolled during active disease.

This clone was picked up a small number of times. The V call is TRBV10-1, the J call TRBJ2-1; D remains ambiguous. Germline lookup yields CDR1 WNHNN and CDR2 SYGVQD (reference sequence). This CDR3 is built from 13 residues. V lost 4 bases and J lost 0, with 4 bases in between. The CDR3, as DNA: TGCGCCAGCAGTGGACTCTCCTACAATGAGCAGTTCTTC. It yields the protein CASSGLSYNEQFF.

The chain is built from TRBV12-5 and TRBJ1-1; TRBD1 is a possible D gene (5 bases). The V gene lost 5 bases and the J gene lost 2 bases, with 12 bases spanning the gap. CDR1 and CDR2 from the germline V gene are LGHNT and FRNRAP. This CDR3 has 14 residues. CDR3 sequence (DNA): TGTGCTAGTGGTCCCGGGGGACTAAACACTGAAGCTTTCTTT. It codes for CASGPGGLNTEAFF.

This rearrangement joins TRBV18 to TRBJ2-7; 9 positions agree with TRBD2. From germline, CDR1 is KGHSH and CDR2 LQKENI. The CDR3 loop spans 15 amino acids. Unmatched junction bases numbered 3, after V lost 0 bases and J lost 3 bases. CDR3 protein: CASSPPGTSFYEQYF. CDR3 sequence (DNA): TGTGCCAGCTCACCACCGGGGACTAGCTTCTACGAGCAGTACTTC.

CDR3 nucleotide sequence: TGTGCCAGCAGCTCAAGGACTAGCGGGGACGAGCAGTACTTC. Its translation: CASSSRTSGDEQYF. The chain uses TRBV7-9 and TRBJ2-7; 12 bases line up with TRBD2. V shed 4 bases, J shed 5 bases, and the junction held 3 bases outside the gene matches. Germline V gene lookup returns CDR1 SEHNR and CDR2 FQNEAQ (reference sequence). This CDR3 is built from 14 residues. Variable domain in full (rest from reference TRBV7-9 and TRBJ2-7): DTGVSQNPRHKITKRGQNVTFRCDPISEHNRLYWYRQTLGQGPEFLTYFQNEAQLEKSRLLSDRFSAERPKGSFSTLEIQRTEQGDSAMYLCASSSRTSGDEQYFGPGTRLTVT.

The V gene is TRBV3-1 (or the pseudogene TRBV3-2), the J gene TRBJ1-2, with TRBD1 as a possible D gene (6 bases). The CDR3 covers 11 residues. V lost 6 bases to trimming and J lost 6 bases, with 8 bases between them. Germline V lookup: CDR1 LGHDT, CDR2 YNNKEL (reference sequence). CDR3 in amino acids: CASRYRDGYTF. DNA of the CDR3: TGTGCCAGCAGGTACAGGGATGGCTACACCTTC.

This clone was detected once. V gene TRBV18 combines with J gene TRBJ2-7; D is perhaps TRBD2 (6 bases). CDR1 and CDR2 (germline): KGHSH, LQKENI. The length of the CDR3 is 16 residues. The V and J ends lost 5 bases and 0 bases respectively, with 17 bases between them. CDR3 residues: CASSSNLAMSSYEQYF. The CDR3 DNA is TGTGCCAGCTCATCGAACCTAGCGATGAGCTCCTACGAGCAGTACTTC.

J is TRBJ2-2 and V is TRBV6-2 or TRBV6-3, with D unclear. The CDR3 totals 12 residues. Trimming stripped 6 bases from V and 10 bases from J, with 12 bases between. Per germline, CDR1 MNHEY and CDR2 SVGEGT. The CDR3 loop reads CASSPGPTELFF. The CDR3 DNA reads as TGTGCCAGCAGCCCCGGTCCAACGGAGCTGTTTTTT.

The CDR3 here is CASSLVSGRMDYGYTF. DNA for the CDR3: TGCGCCAGCAGCTTGGTTTCAGGCCGAATGGACTATGGCTACACCTTC. The chain combines TRBV5-1 with TRBJ1-2; D not resolved. Germline CDR1 and CDR2: SGHRS and YFSETQ. The CDR3 is 16 amino acids. Trimming shortened V by 0 bases and J by 3 bases, and 15 bases separated the two germline ends.

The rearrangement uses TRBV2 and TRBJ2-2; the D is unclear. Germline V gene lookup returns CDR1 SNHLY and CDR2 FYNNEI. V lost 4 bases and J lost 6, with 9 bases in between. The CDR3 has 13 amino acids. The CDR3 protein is CASSVRFPGELFF. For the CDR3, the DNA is TGTGCCAGCAGTGTCCGGTTCCCCGGGGAGCTGTTTTTT. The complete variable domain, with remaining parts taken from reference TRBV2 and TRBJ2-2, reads EPEVTQTPSHQVTQMGQEVILRCVPISNHLYFYWYRQILGQKVEFLVSFYNNEISEKSEIFDDQFSVERPDGSNFTLKIRSTKLEDSAMYFCASSVRFPGELFFGEGSRLTVL.

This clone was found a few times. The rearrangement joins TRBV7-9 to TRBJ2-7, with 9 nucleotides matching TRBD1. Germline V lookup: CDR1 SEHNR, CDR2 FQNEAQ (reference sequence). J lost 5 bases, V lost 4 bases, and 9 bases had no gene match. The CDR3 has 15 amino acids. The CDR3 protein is CASSSGTGLIHEQYF. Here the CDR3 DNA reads TGTGCCAGCAGCTCCGGGACAGGGCTTATTCACGAGCAGTACTTC. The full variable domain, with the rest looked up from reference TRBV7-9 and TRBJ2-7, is DTGVSQNPRHKITKRGQNVTFRCDPISEHNRLYWYRQTLGQGPEFLTYFQNEAQLEKSRLLSDRFSAERPKGSFSTLEIQRTEQGDSAMYLCASSSGTGLIHEQYFGPGTRLTVT.

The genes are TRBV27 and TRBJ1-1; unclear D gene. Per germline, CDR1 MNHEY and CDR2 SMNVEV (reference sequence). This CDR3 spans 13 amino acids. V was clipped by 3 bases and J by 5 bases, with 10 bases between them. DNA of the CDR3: TGTGCCAGCAGTTTGCGGGGAAAGACTGAAGCTTTCTTT. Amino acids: CASSLRGKTEAFF.

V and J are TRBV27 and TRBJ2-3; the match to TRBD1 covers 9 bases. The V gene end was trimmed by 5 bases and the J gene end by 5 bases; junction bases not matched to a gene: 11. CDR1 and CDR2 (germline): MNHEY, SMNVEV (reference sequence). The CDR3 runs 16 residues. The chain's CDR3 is CASSTYTPGQGDTQYF. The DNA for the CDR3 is TGTGCCAGCAGTACCTATACTCCGGGACAGGGAGATACGCAGTATTTT.

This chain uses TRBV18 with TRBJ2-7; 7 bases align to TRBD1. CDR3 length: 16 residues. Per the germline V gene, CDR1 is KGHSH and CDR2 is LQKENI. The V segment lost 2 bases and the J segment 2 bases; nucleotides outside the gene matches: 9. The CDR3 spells CASSPVGGRKPYEQYF. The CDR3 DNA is TGTGCCAGCTCACCAGTAGGGGGCAGAAAGCCCTACGAGCAGTACTTC.

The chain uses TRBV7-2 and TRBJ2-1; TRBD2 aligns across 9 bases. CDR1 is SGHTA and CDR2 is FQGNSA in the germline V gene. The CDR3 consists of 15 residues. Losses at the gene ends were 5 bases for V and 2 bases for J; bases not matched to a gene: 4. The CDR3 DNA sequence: TGTGCCAGCAGCCCGATAGCGGGGGCCTACAATGAGCAGTTCTTC. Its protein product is CASSPIAGAYNEQFF. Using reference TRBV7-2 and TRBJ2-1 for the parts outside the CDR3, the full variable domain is GAGVSQSPSNKVTEKGKDVELRCDPISGHTALYWYRQSLGQGLEFLIYFQGNSAPDKSGLPSDRFSAERTGGSVSTLTIQRTQQEDSAVYLCASSPIAGAYNEQFFGPGTRLTVL.

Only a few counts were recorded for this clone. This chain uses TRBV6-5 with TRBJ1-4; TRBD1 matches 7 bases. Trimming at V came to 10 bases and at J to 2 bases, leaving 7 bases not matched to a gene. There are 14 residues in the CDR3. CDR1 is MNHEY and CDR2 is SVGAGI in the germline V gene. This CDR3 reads CATATGDTNEKLFF. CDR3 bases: TGTGCCACAGCAACAGGGGACACTAATGAAAAACTGTTTTTT.

The CDR3 is CASSSFWAGAQETQYF. The CDR3 nucleotides read TGTGCCAGCAGCTCCTTCTGGGCGGGGGCTCAAGAGACCCAGTACTTC. The chain is built from TRBV5-4 and TRBJ2-5, with D possibly TRBD2 on 7 matching bases. Trimming pared 3 bases from V and 2 bases from J, leaving 17 bases between. Germline V CDR1 and CDR2: SGHNT, YYREEE (reference sequence). The CDR3 has 16 amino acids.

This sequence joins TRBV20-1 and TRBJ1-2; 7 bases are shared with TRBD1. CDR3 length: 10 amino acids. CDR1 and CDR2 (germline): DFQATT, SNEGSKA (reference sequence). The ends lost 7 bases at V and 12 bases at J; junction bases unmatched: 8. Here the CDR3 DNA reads TGCAGTGGCCCGACAGGGACAGACACCTTC. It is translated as CSGPTGTDTF.

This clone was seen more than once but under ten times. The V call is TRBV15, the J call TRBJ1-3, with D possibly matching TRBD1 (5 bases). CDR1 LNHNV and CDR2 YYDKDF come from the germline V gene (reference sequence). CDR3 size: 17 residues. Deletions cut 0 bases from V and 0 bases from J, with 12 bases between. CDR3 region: CATSRDRAGNSGNTIYF. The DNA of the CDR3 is TGTGCCACCAGCAGAGATCGAGCAGGGAACTCTGGAAACACCATATATTTT.

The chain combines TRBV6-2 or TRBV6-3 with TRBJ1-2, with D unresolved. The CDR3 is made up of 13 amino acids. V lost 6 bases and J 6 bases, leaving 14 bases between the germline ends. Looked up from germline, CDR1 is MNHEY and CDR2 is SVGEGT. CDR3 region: CASSPVRANGYTF. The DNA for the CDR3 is TGTGCCAGCAGCCCGGTGCGTGCCAATGGCTACACCTTC.

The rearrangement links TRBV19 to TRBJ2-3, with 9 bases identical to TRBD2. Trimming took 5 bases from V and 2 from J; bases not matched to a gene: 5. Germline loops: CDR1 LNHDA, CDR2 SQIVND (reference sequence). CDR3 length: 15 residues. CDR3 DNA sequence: TGTGCCAGTAGTTACGGACTAGCGATCACAGATACGCAGTATTTT. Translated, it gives CASSYGLAITDTQYF.